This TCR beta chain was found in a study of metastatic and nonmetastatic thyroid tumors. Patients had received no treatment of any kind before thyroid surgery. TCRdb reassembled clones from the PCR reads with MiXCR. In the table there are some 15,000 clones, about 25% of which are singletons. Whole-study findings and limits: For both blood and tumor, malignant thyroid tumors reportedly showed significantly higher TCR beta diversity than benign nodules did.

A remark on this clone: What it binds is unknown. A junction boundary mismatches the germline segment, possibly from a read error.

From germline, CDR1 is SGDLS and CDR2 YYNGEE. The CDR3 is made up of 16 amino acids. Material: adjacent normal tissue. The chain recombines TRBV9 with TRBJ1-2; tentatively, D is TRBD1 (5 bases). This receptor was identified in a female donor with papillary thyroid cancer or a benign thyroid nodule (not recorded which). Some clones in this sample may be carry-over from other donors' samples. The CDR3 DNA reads TGTGCCAGCAGCTTATACCCATTTCGGGACGACTATGGCTACACCTTT. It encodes CASSLYPFRDDYGYTF.